The sequence of this T cell receptor beta chain was determined in a study of blood T cell repertoires in COVID-19. Assay: immunoSEQ multiplex PCR; the TCRdb copy retains only in-frame clones and omits some. This table has around 150,000 clones, around nine tenths appearing once. CDR1 SGHVS and CDR2 FQNEAQ come from the germline V gene. V shed 4 bases and J 4 bases; nucleotides not matched to a gene: 13. This CDR3 contains 18 residues. The sequenced sample was peripheral blood. This receptor was identified in a man aged 55 to 70 with active or convalescent COVID-19. The genes are TRBV7-8 and TRBJ2-1, with 10 nucleotides matching TRBD2. The CDR3 DNA reads as TGTGCCAGCAGCTACCTGGTACTTGGACTAGCGGAATACAATGAGCAGTTCTTC. It encodes CASSYLVLGLAEYNEQFF.